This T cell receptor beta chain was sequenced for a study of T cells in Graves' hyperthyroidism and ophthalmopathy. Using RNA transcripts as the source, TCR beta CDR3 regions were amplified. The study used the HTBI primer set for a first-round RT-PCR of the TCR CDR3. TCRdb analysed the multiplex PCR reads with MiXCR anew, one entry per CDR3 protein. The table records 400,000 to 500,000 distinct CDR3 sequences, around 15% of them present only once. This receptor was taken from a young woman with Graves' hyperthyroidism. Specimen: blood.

CDR3 sequence (DNA): TGTGCCAGCAGTACTAGCGGGGGCACCGGGGAGCTGTTTTTT. Amino acids: CASSTSGGTGELFF. The V gene is TRBV12-3 or TRBV12-4, the J gene TRBJ2-2; 11 nucleotides match TRBD2. V lost 5 bases, J lost 4 bases, and 0 bases stayed unmatched. The CDR3 loop spans 14 amino acids.